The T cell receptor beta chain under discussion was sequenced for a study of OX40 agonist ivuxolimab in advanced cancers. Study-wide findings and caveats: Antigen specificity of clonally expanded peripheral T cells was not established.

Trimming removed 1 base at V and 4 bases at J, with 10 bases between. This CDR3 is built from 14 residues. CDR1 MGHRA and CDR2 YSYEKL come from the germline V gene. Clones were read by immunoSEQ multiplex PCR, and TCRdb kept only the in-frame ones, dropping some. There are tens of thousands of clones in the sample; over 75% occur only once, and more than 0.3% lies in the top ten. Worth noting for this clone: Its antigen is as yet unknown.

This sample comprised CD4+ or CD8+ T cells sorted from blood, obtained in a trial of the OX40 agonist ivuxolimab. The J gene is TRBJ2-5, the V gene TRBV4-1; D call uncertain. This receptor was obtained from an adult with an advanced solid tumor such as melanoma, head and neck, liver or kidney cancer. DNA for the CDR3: TGCGCCAGCAGCCAAGCGACTCCCGGAGAGACCCAGTACTTC. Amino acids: CASSQATPGETQYF.